Listed below are T cell receptor beta chains from one sample, sequenced in a study of T cells after yellow fever vaccination. TCRdb independently ran MiXCR on the 5' RACE reads; one entry per CDR3 protein. The repertoire consists of about 240,000 distinct CDR3 sequences, with 6.9% occurring once and the leading ten covering over 0.65%. The material sequenced was CD4+ T cells sorted from PBMCs, taken 15 days after the yellow fever booster vaccination. The receptor source for this set is a man aged 25-45 years who received the YFV17D yellow fever vaccine. Each CDR3 is given with its conserved first and last residue.

j_call,v_call,cdr3_aa
TRBJ2-7,TRBV18,CASSQGGAPYEQYF
TRBJ1-6,TRBV5-1,CASSLPTGQHSPLHF
TRBJ2-1,TRBV14,CASSQDGRAFPNEQFF
TRBJ1-1,TRBV5-5,CASSGSGQMNTEAFF
TRBJ1-6,TRBV28,CASSSASFYNSPLHF
TRBJ2-1,TRBV6-2/TRBV6-3,CASMGLLAGGYNEQFF
TRBJ2-7,TRBV19,CASSGQTQTHSYEQYF
TRBJ2-7,TRBV20-1,CSASADPLRGEQYF
TRBJ1-5,TRBV3-1,CASSQDPYRPQHF
TRBJ2-1,TRBV12-3/TRBV12-4,CASSPSGASSYNEQFF
TRBJ1-1,TRBV4-3,CASSLARKNTEAFF
TRBJ2-1,TRBV5-1,CASKSGGLVYNEQFF
TRBJ2-7,TRBV5-6,CASARGRSSYEQYF
TRBJ2-1,TRBV10-2,CASRAWNEQFF
TRBJ2-3,TRBV29-1,CSIYIDTQYF
TRBJ2-7,TRBV7-2,CASSPDTYYEQYF
TRBJ1-5,TRBV12-3/TRBV12-4,CASSQTTDQPQHF
TRBJ2-3,TRBV7-9,CASSLVQSRTDTQYF
TRBJ2-7,TRBV5-1,CASSLGSGRAYEQYF
TRBJ1-5,TRBV30,CAWRSQGSSFPQHF
TRBJ1-1,TRBV12-3/TRBV12-4,CASSTRTGNTEAFF
TRBJ2-7,TRBV27,CASSLSGGEGEQYF
TRBJ2-1,TRBV5-6,CASRPRVLGEQFF
TRBJ2-1,TRBV5-6,CASRDRGRIHNEQFF
TRBJ2-7,TRBV3-1,CASSLGLSGRALEQYF
TRBJ2-7,TRBV7-8,CASSLRLGAYEQYF
TRBJ1-4,TRBV6-5,CASSYSLGGLREKLFF
TRBJ2-7,TRBV5-4,CASSLAAGRSKDQYF
TRBJ2-2,TRBV11-2,CASSPRPAGLFRMTGELFF
TRBJ1-6,TRBV5-1,CASSLQGANNSPLHF
TRBJ2-3,TRBV18,CASSPPVGRERTDTQYF
TRBJ2-3,TRBV14,CASSQVSGRISTQYF
TRBJ1-5,TRBV7-9,CASSPDSQPQHF
TRBJ2-1,TRBV12-3/TRBV12-4,CASSSYNEQFF
TRBJ2-7,TRBV9,CASSVDTHGEQYF
TRBJ2-6,TRBV10-3,CAISGTGSESSGANVLTF
TRBJ2-1,TRBV5-1,CASSSTSGTYNEQFF
TRBJ2-3,TRBV14,CASSRSGADTQYF
TRBJ2-2,TRBV10-1,CASSKGTGGPNTGELFF
TRBJ2-2,TRBV20-1,CSASSGTNTGELFF